This T cell receptor beta chain is drawn from a study of cytomegalovirus exposure and HLA in healthy donors. Study overall: The roughly 120 validation repertoires were reported in a later analysis to have been generated on the same platform as the approximately 700 first-cohort repertoires.

The CDR3 consists of 13 residues. The germline V gene has CDR1 MNHNS and CDR2 SASEGT. The V gene lost 8 bases and the J gene lost 4 bases, with 13 bases spanning the gap. TCRdb keeps only in-frame clones here, not all; method: immunoSEQ multiplex PCR. The sample has about 400,000 clones; 70% to 90% are singletons. This sequence was found in a woman aged 18-30 years in good health and CMV-seronegative. Sequencing was performed on PBMCs. The chain employs TRBV6-1 and TRBJ2-3; D might be TRBD2 (6 bases). The CDR3 protein is CASGGWGADTQYF. The CDR3 DNA is TGTGCCAGCGGTGGGTGGGGGGCAGATACGCAGTATTTT.